The present TCR beta chain was sequenced within a study of T-cell memory formation after mild COVID-19. One entry per CDR3 protein, called by TCRdb with MiXCR from the 5' RACE reads. In the table there are fewer than 35,000 distinct CDR3 sequences, about 15% of which are singletons. Trimming took 5 bases from V and 4 from J; bases not matched to a gene: 7. This CDR3 is 14 amino acids long. The germline V gene has CDR1 LNHDA and CDR2 SQIVND (reference sequence). There are many counts of this clonotype. The sequenced sample was PBMCs or a T cell subset sorted from them (not recorded which). This receptor was taken from an adult who had mild COVID-19 (a few samples of this study predate the infection). Cell type and time point are not known. The rearrangement uses TRBV19 and TRBJ1-2, with 7 positions matching TRBD1. For the CDR3, the DNA is TGTGCCAGTAGTGCCCGACAGGGTTCCTATGGCTACACCTTC. Protein: CASSARQGSYGYTF.